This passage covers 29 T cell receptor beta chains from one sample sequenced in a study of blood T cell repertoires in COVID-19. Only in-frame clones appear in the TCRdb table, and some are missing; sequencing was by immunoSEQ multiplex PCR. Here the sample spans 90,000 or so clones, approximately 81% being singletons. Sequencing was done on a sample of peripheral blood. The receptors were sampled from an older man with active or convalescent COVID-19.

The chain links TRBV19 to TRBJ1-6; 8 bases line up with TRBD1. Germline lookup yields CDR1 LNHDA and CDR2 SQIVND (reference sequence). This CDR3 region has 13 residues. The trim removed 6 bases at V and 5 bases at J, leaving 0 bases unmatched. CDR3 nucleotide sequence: TGTGCCAGTAGGACAGGGGATAATTCACCCCTCCACTTT. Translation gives CASRTGDNSPLHF.

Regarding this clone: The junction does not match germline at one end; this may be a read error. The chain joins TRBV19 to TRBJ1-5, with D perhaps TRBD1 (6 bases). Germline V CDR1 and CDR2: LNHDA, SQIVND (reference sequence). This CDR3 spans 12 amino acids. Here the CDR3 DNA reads TGTGCCAGTAGTCATAGGGGCAGGGGCCCTAGGTTT. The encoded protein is CASSHRGRGPRF.

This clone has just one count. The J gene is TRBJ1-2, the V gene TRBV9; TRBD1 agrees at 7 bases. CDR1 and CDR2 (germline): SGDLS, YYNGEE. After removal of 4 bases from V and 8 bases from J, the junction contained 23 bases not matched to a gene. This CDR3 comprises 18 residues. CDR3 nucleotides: TGTGCCAGCAGCCCTCCGACAGGGAATGTTCTGGATGGTATCGGCTACACCTTC. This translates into CASSPPTGNVLDGIGYTF.

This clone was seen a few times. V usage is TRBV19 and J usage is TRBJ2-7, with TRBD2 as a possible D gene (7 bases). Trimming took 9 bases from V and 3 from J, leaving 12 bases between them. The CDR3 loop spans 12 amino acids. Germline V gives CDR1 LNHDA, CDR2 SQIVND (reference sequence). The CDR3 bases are TGTGCCAGCTCGAGGGGGGGCTACGAGCAGTACTTC. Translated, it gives CASSRGGYEQYF.

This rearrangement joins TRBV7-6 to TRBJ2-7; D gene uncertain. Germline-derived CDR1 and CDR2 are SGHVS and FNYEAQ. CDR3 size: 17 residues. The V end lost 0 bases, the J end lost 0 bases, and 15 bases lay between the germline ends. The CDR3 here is CASSLAPGKVSSYEQYF. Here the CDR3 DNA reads TGTGCCAGCAGCTTAGCCCCAGGCAAAGTAAGCTCCTACGAGCAGTACTTC.

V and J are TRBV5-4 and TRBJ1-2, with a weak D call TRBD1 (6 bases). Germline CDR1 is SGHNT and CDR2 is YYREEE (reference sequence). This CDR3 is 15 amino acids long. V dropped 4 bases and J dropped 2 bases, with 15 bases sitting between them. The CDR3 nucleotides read TGTGCCAGCAGCGACGACAGGACCTCAAACTATGGCTACACCTTC. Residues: CASSDDRTSNYGYTF.

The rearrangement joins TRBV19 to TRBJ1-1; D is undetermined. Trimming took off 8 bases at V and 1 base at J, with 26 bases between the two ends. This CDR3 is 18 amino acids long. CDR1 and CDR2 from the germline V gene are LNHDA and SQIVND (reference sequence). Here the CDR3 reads CASASTRRTNIRNTEAFF. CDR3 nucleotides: TGTGCCAGTGCCTCAACAAGGAGGACCAATATTCGGAACACTGAAGCTTTCTTT.

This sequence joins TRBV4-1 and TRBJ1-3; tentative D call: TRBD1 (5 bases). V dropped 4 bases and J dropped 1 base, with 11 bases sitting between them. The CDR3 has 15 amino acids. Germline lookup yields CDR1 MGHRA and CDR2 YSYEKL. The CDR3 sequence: CASSLTGYSGNTIYF. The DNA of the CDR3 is TGCGCCAGCAGCCTAACAGGTTATTCTGGAAACACCATATATTTT.

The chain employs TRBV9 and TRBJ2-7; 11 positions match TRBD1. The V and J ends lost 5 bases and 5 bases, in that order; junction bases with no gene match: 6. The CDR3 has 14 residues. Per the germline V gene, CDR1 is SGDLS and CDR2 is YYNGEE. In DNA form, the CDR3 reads TGTGCCAGCAGTGTGGGACAGGGGGTCGACGAGCAGTACTTC. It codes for CASSVGQGVDEQYF.

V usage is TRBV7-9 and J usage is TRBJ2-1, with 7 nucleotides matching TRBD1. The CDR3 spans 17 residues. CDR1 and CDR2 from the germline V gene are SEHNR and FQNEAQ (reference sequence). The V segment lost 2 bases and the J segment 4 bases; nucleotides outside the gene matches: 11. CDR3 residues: CASSLTRQGRVYNEQFF. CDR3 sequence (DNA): TGTGCCAGCAGCTTAACAAGACAGGGAAGGGTATACAATGAGCAGTTCTTC.

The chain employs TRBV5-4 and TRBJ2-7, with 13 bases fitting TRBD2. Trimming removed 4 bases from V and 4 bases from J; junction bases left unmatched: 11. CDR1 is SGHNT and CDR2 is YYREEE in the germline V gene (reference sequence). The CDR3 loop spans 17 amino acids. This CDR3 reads CASSHGTSGTWTYEQYF. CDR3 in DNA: TGTGCCAGCAGCCATGGGACTAGCGGGACTTGGACTTACGAGCAGTACTTC.

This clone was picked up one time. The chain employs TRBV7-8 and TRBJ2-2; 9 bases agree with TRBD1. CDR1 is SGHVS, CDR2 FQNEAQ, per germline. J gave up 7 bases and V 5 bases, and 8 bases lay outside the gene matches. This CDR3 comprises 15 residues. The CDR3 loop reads CASSTRTGVGGELFF. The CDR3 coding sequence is TGTGCCAGCAGCACTAGGACAGGGGTTGGCGGGGAGCTGTTTTTT.

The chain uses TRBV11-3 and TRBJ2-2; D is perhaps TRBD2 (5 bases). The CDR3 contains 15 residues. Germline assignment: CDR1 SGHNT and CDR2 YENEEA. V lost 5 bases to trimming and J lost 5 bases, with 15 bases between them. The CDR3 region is CASSMDRGVTGELFF. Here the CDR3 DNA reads TGTGCCAGCAGCATGGATCGGGGTGTTACCGGGGAGCTGTTTTTT.

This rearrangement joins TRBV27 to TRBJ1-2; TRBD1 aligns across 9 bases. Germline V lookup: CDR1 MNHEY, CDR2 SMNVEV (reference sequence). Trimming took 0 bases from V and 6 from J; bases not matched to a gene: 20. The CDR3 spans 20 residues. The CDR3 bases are TGTGCCAGCAGTTTATCGGGGACCGGGACAGGGCTCTTATCTGGGGATGGCTACACCTTC. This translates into CASSLSGTGTGLLSGDGYTF.

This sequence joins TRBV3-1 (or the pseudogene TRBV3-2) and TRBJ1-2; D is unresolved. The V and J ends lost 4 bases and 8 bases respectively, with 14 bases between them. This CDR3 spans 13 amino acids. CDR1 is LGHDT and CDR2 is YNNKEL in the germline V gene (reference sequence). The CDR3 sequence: CASSPTRDGGYTF. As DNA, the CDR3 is TGTGCCAGCAGCCCAACCCGGGATGGCGGCTACACCTTC.

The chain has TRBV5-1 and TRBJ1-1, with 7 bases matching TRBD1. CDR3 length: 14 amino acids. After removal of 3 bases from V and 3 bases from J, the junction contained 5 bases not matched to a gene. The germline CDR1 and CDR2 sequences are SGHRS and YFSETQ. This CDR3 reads CASSSTGKDTEAFF. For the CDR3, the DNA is TGCGCCAGCAGCTCGACAGGGAAAGACACTGAAGCTTTCTTT.

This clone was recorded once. The CDR3 here is CASSLSRDRDEQYF. CDR3 bases: TGTGCCAGCAGTTTGTCCCGGGACAGGGACGAGCAGTACTTC. The V gene is TRBV28, the J gene TRBJ2-7; 9 bases are a match to TRBD1. The CDR3 length is 14 residues. Germline CDR1 is MDHEN and CDR2 is SYDVKM. The junction had 5 bases not matched to a gene; V was cut back by 3 bases and J by 5 bases.

The CDR3 protein is CASRLGQGNTEAFF. The CDR3, as DNA: TGTGCCAGCAGACTGGGACAGGGGAACACTGAAGCTTTCTTT. The chain uses TRBV6-5 and TRBJ1-1, with 9 bases fitting TRBD1. The germline V gene has CDR1 MNHEY and CDR2 SVGAGI. The CDR3 is 14 amino acids. V was clipped by 6 bases and J by 1 base; unmatched bases: 3.

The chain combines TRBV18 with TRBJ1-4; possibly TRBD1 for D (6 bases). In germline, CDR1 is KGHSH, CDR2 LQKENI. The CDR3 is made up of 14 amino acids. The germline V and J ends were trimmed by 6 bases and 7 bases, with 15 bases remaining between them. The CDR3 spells CASSLQGGSEKLFF. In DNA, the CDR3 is TGTGCCAGCTCGCTACAGGGTGGGTCTGAAAAACTGTTTTTT.

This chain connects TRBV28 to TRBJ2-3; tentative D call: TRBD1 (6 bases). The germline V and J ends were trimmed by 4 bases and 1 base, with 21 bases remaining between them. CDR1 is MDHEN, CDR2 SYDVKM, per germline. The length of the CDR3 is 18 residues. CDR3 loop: CASSYLPPAGAGTDTQYF. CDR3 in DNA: TGTGCCAGCAGTTATCTCCCTCCGGCAGGGGCAGGCACAGATACGCAGTATTTT.

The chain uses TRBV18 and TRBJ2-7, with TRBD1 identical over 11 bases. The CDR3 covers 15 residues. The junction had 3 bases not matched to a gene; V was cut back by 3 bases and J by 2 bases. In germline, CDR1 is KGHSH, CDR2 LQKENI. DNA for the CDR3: TGTGCCAGCTCACCGCCGGGACAGGGGGCCTACGAGCAGTACTTC. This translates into CASSPPGQGAYEQYF.

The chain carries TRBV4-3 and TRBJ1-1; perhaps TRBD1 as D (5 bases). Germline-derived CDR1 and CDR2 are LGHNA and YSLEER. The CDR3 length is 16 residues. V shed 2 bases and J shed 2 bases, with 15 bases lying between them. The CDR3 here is CASSQNRPGGNTEAFF. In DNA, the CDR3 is TGCGCCAGCAGCCAAAACCGCCCGGGGGGTAACACTGAAGCTTTCTTT.

The DNA of the CDR3 is TGTGCCAGCAGCTTGGTACAGGGAGAAAAACTGTTTTTT. The encoded protein is CASSLVQGEKLFF. The rearrangement links TRBV7-2 to TRBJ1-4; possible D gene TRBD1, 6 bases. The length of the CDR3 is 13 residues. CDR1 and CDR2 (germline): SGHTA, FQGNSA. Between the trimmed V and J ends, which lost 3 bases and 8 bases, there was a span of 10 bases.

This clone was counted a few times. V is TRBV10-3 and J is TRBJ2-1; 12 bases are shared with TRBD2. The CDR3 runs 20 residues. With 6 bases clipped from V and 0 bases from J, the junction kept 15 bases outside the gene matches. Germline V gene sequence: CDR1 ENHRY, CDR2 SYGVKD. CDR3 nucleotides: TGTGCCATCAGAAGAACGACTAGCGGGGGCCTCCCGAGCTCCTACAATGAGCAGTTCTTC. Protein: CAIRRTTSGGLPSSYNEQFF.

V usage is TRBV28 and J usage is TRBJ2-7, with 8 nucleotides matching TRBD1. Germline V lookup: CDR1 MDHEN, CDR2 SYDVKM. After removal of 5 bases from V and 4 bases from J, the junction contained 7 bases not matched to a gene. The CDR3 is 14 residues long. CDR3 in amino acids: CASSLTGGWYEQYF. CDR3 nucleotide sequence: TGTGCCAGCAGTCTAACAGGGGGTTGGTACGAGCAGTACTTC.

The CDR3 DNA reads TGTGCCACCAGCCCAACAGGGGTTTATAATTCACCCCTCCACTTT. Encoded protein: CATSPTGVYNSPLHF. This rearrangement joins TRBV15 to TRBJ1-6; TRBD1 matches at 7 bases. Trimming removed 5 bases from V and 4 bases from J; junction bases left unmatched: 5. Germline CDR1 and CDR2: LNHNV and YYDKDF (reference sequence). This CDR3 comprises 15 residues.

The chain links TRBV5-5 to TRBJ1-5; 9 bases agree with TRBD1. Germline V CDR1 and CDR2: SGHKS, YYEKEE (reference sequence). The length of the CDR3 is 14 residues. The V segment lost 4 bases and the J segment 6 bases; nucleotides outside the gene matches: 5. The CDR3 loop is CASSPVTGGQPQHF. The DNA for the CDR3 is TGTGCCAGCAGCCCCGTGACAGGGGGTCAGCCCCAGCATTTT.

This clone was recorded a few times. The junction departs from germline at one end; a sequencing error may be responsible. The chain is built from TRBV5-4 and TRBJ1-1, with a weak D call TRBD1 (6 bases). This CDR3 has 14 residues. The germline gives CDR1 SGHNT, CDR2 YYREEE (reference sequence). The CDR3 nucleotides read TGTGCCAGCAGTTTGGACAGCCTTAACACTGAAGCTTTCTTT. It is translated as CASSLDSLNTEAFF. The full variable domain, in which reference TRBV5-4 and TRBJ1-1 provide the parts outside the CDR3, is ETGVTQSPTHLIKTRGQQVTLRCSSQSGHNTVSWYQQALGQGPQFIFQYYREEENGRGNFPPRFSGLQFPNYSSELNVNALELDDSALYLCASSLDSLNTEAFFGQGTRLTVV.

CDR3 nucleotide sequence: TGTGCCAGCAGCATACCGGGACTTTACAATGAGCAGTTCTTC. Protein: CASSIPGLYNEQFF. This chain joins TRBV7-6 and TRBJ2-1, with D tentatively TRBD2 (6 bases). Trimming cost V 5 bases and J 4 bases, with 12 bases left between them. The CDR3 extends over 14 amino acids. The germline V gene has CDR1 SGHVS and CDR2 FNYEAQ.